The 9 T cell receptor beta chains in this list originate from one sample, sequenced in a study of blood T cells in healthy people across ages. It was with a sample-barcoded 5' primer and a J-beta primer mix that a second PCR of roughly 7 to 12 cycles was run. TCRdb ran MiXCR on the 5' RACE reads and lists one entry per CDR3 protein. The table lists roughly 800,000 distinct CDR3 sequences, roughly 60% of them singletons. Material for sequencing was blood. The source is a young man in good health.

The chain couples TRBV6-1 to TRBJ2-3; D may be TRBD2 (6 bases). The CDR3 is made up of 19 amino acids. V lost 6 bases to trimming and J lost 3 bases, with 28 bases between them. Germline V lookup: CDR1 MNHNS, CDR2 SASEGT. CDR3 DNA sequence: TGTGCCAGCAGGGCACGTGGTGTCGAGGGTGGAGCGGGTACAGATACGCAGTATTTT. This codes for CASRARGVEGGAGTDTQYF.

The chain joins TRBV2 to TRBJ1-4; tentative D call: TRBD1 (5 bases). The V gene's germline CDR1 is SNHLY and CDR2 FYNNEI. The CDR3 covers 13 residues. The V end lost 7 bases, the J end lost 7 bases, and 13 bases lay between the germline ends. CDR3 sequence reads: CASKMGGSEKLFF. The CDR3 DNA follows: TGTGCCAGCAAGATGGGGGGAAGTGAAAAACTGTTTTTT. The entire variable domain, with the rest obtained from reference TRBV2 and TRBJ1-4, is as follows: EPEVTQTPSHQVTQMGQEVILRCVPISNHLYFYWYRQILGQKVEFLVSFYNNEISEKSEIFDDQFSVERPDGSNFTLKIRSTKLEDSAMYFCASKMGGSEKLFFGSGTQLSVL.

The chain couples TRBV30 to TRBJ1-5; D remains unclear. V shed 2 bases and J shed 4 bases, with 9 bases lying between them. In germline, CDR1 is GTSNPN, CDR2 SVGIG (reference sequence). The CDR3 runs 13 residues. CDR3: CAWSLTENQPQHF. The CDR3 region has the DNA TGTGCCTGGAGTCTTACAGAAAATCAGCCCCAGCATTTT.

The V and J genes are TRBV20-1 and TRBJ1-5, with a tentative D call TRBD1 (5 bases). This CDR3 spans 14 amino acids. The V end lost 1 base, the J end lost 2 bases, and 9 bases lay between the germline ends. Germline assignment: CDR1 DFQATT and CDR2 SNEGSKA (reference sequence). CDR3 nucleotide sequence: TGCAGTGCTAGAGGGCAGGGCGGCAATCAGCCCCAGCATTTT. It is translated as CSARGQGGNQPQHF.

This chain uses TRBV10-3 with TRBJ2-7; D might be TRBD1 or TRBD2, each matching 5 bases. CDR3 length: 12 amino acids. The V end was cut by 3 bases, the J end by 7 bases, with 10 bases between. Germline V gene data show CDR1 as ENHRY and CDR2 as SYGVKD. Here the CDR3 reads CAISDPGTEQYF. In DNA form, the CDR3 reads TGTGCCATCAGTGACCCCGGGACGGAGCAGTACTTC.

J is TRBJ2-7 and V is TRBV27, with D tentatively TRBD1 (6 bases). Trimming removed 5 bases from V and 2 bases from J, with 13 bases in between. The germline V gene encodes CDR1 MNHEY and CDR2 SMNVEV (reference sequence). There are 14 residues in the CDR3. CDR3 loop: CASSVSQGPYEQYF. CDR3 bases: TGTGCCAGCAGTGTTAGCCAGGGGCCCTACGAGCAGTACTTC.

The chain has TRBV18 and TRBJ1-5; 7 bases are a match to TRBD1. The CDR3 is made up of 15 amino acids. Trimming at V came to 3 bases and at J to 5 bases, leaving 7 bases not matched to a gene. Germline CDR1 reads KGHSH; CDR2 reads LQKENI. The CDR3, as DNA: TGTGCCAGCTCACCGGAGAGGGGGCGAGATCAGCCCCAGCATTTT. This gives the protein CASSPERGRDQPQHF.

This chain joins TRBV6-6 and TRBJ2-5; D might be TRBD2 (6 bases). With 5 bases removed from V and 5 bases from J, the gap between germline ends came to 18 bases. The CDR3 is 15 residues long. Germline assignment: CDR1 MNHNY and CDR2 SVGAGI (reference sequence). This CDR3 reads CASSTGRGSTETQYF. CDR3 coding DNA: TGTGCCAGCAGTACGGGACGGGGGTCTACCGAGACCCAGTACTTC.

V usage is TRBV6-1 and J usage is TRBJ2-5; the D is unclear. CDR1 is MNHNS and CDR2 is SASEGT in the germline V gene. The CDR3 is 15 residues long. V gave up 1 base and J gave up 2 bases, with 11 bases separating them. The CDR3 reads CASSEVWGWQETQYF. The DNA of the CDR3 is TGTGCCAGCAGTGAAGTCTGGGGATGGCAAGAGACCCAGTACTTC.